A single sample gave rise to the 17 T cell receptor beta chains below, sequenced in a study of T cells in Graves' hyperthyroidism and ophthalmopathy. TCR beta CDR3 sequences were amplified from RNA transcripts. The HTBI primer set was used in a first-round RT-PCR of the TCR CDR3. TCRdb ran MiXCR on the multiplex PCR reads and lists one entry per CDR3 protein. This sample has roughly 520,000 distinct CDR3 sequences, with roughly a quarter found just once. Material for sequencing was blood. The receptors stem from a woman in her thirties with Graves' ophthalmopathy.

In its sample, this clonotype was seen many times. V usage is TRBV12-3 or TRBV12-4 and J usage is TRBJ2-4; no clear D. The V and J ends lost 5 bases and 0 bases respectively, with 8 bases between them. The CDR3 runs to 14 residues. CDR3 DNA sequence: TGTGCCAGCAGTCCGACCGGAGCCAAAAACATTCAGTACTTC. This encodes CASSPTGAKNIQYF.

The genes are TRBV12-3 or TRBV12-4 and TRBJ1-2, with D possibly being TRBD1 (5 bases). The CDR3 has 15 amino acids. Trimming took 2 bases from V and 8 from J, leaving 18 bases between them. The CDR3 here is CASSLLAGWGRGYTF. CDR3 nucleotides: TGTGCCAGCAGTTTACTAGCCGGTTGGGGGAGGGGCTACACCTTC.

In this sample, this clonotype turned up a few times. Sequence at one end of the junction differs from germline and may be a read error. The chain uses TRBV6-2 or TRBV6-3 and TRBJ1-3, with 7 bases identical to TRBD1. CDR1 is MNHEY and CDR2 is SVGEGT in the germline V gene. The CDR3 has 19 amino acids. CDR3 nucleotide sequence: TGTGCCAGCAGTCACTCGGGGGGACAGCCCGAAACATCTGGAAACACCATATATTTT. Its protein is CASSHSGGQPETSGNTIYF.

This chain joins TRBV28 and TRBJ2-7; TRBD1 aligns across 8 bases. Losses at the gene ends were 11 bases for V and 0 bases for J; bases not matched to a gene: 3. CDR3 size: 12 residues. CDR1 and CDR2 from the germline V gene are MDHEN and SYDVKM. CDR3 region: CAGGQGSYEQYF. For the CDR3, the DNA is TGTGCCGGAGGACAGGGCTCCTACGAGCAGTACTTC.

This clonotype has a count of ten or more. The J gene is TRBJ1-2, the V gene TRBV6-1; D is perhaps TRBD1 (5 bases). The CDR3 runs to 14 residues. Germline CDR1 is MNHNS and CDR2 is SASEGT. Trimming took 6 bases from V and 4 from J, leaving 15 bases between them. The CDR3: CASRTTTGPYGYTF. CDR3 nucleotides: TGTGCCAGCAGGACTACTACAGGACCCTATGGCTACACCTTC.

This clonotype was seen repeatedly, ten times or more. The chain recombines TRBV19 with TRBJ2-5; unclear D gene. CDR3 size: 16 residues. V lost 3 bases and J 0 bases, leaving 14 bases between the germline ends. The germline CDR1 and CDR2 sequences are LNHDA and SQIVND (reference sequence). CDR3 protein: CASSMLRDADQETQYF. The DNA for the CDR3 is TGTGCCAGTAGTATGCTTCGCGATGCGGACCAAGAGACCCAGTACTTC.

In this sample, this clonotype turned up many times. The rearrangement joins TRBV29-1 to TRBJ2-7, with TRBD1 matching over 8 bases. This CDR3 comprises 12 residues. Germline CDR1 SQVTM, CDR2 ANQGSEA. With 2 bases clipped from V and 7 bases from J, the junction kept 4 bases outside the gene matches. The CDR3 reads CSVETGGVEQYF. DNA of the CDR3: TGCAGCGTTGAAACAGGGGGTGTGGAGCAGTACTTC.

In this sample, this clonotype turned up many times. V usage is TRBV2 and J usage is TRBJ2-5; 8 bases fit TRBD1. CDR3 size: 14 residues. Trimming at V came to 5 bases and at J to 5 bases, leaving 7 bases not matched to a gene. CDR1 is SNHLY and CDR2 is FYNNEI in the germline V gene. The CDR3 reads CASSWSTGAETQYF. The DNA for the CDR3 is TGTGCCAGCAGTTGGTCGACAGGGGCCGAGACCCAGTACTTC.

CDR3: CAACTTLAAFF. CDR3 nucleotides: TGTGCCGCCTGTACAACATTGGCGGCTTTCTTT. The chain has TRBV27 and TRBJ1-1; D unclear. The CDR3 has 11 amino acids. CDR1 and CDR2 from the germline V gene are MNHEY and SMNVEV (reference sequence). V was trimmed by 11 bases and J by 11 bases, leaving 18 bases between them.

This clonotype showed up many times. The chain couples TRBV28 to TRBJ1-2; D unclear. Trimming removed 6 bases at V and 5 bases at J, with 7 bases between. Germline CDR1 reads MDHEN; CDR2 reads SYDVKM. The CDR3 runs to 11 residues. The CDR3 DNA reads TGTGCCAGCAGCCAGTTGTATGGCTACACCTTC. This sequence encodes CASSQLYGYTF.

This clonotype has ten or more counts. V gene TRBV11-2 combines with J gene TRBJ2-7, with D perhaps TRBD2 (5 bases). Trimming removed 1 base at V and 2 bases at J, with 15 bases between. The CDR3 is 16 amino acids. Germline V gene sequence: CDR1 SGHAT, CDR2 FQNNGV. The CDR3, as DNA: TGTGCCAGCAGCTTAGGAGGGCCGAACGGCGCCTACGAGCAGTACTTC. Translated, it gives CASSLGGPNGAYEQYF.

This sequence joins TRBV3-1 and TRBJ2-7, with a possible D match to TRBD1 (7 bases). The CDR3 runs 15 residues. V lost 2 bases and J 6 bases, leaving 17 bases between the germline ends. Germline-derived CDR1 and CDR2 are LGHDT and YNNKEL (reference sequence). The CDR3 is CASSQPGTVGGEQYF. DNA for the CDR3: TGTGCCAGCAGCCAACCCGGGACAGTGGGGGGCGAGCAGTACTTC.

J is TRBJ1-1 and V is TRBV9; 7 positions match TRBD1. V lost 3 bases to trimming and J lost 0 bases; unmatched junction nucleotides: 8. The V gene's germline CDR1 is SGDLS and CDR2 YYNGEE. This CDR3 has 16 residues. CDR3 coding DNA: TGTGCCAGCAGCGCCGGACAGGAGACAATGAACACTGAAGCTTTCTTT. Its translation is CASSAGQETMNTEAFF.

V is TRBV20-1 and J is TRBJ2-7; a weak D match, TRBD1 (5 bases). V lost 6 bases to trimming and J lost 7 bases, with 28 bases between them. CDR1 is DFQATT, CDR2 SNEGSKA, per germline (reference sequence). This CDR3 contains 16 residues. In DNA form, the CDR3 reads TGCAGTGCCAGCCCCAGGGTCCAAGAACTGTTGGGGGAGCAGTACTTC. Translating it yields CSASPRVQELLGEQYF.

Ten or more counts support this clonotype. The V gene is TRBV29-1, the J gene TRBJ1-2; D is unresolved. V dropped 7 bases and J dropped 2 bases, with 14 bases sitting between them. The length of the CDR3 is 13 residues. Per germline, CDR1 SQVTM and CDR2 ANQGSEA. The CDR3, as DNA: TGCAGCGCCGAAGAGGCTGGGAACTATGGCTACACCTTC. This encodes CSAEEAGNYGYTF.

This clonotype was observed many times. The chain employs TRBV6-1 and TRBJ1-2; no definite D call. This CDR3 has 14 residues. CDR1 is MNHNS, CDR2 SASEGT, per germline. V shed 7 bases and J shed 1 base, with 13 bases lying between them. The CDR3 coding sequence is TGTGCCAGCACCCAATGGGGTGGTAACTATGGCTACACCTTC. This codes for CASTQWGGNYGYTF.

This clonotype was detected only a few times. The chain is built from TRBV18 and TRBJ1-1; D ambiguous. Germline loops: CDR1 KGHSH, CDR2 LQKENI. The CDR3 has 15 amino acids. The V end was cut by 5 bases, the J end by 6 bases, with 19 bases between. Here the CDR3 DNA reads TGTGCCAGCTCATGGTCTTACACGGACGTCCCTGAAGCTTTCTTT. As protein: CASSWSYTDVPEAFF.